Listed below are T cell receptor beta chains from one sample, sequenced in a study of blood T cell repertoires in COVID-19. TCRdb's copy holds only in-frame clones and misses some; the assay was immunoSEQ multiplex PCR. Of fewer than 95,000 clones in the sample, about 91% were seen once. Sequencing was performed on peripheral blood. These TCRs come from a man in his sixties with acute or convalescent COVID-19. The CDR3 runs from the conserved cysteine through the conserved F or W. A D gene is named only where the DNA matches it firmly. Clone sizes are given selectively: once, few, many, or a class where the clone is expanded.

TRBD2,.,TRBV3-1/TRBV3-2,TRBJ2-3,TGTGCCAGCAGCCAACTAGCGGGAGGCGCAACAGATACGCAGTATTTT,CASSQLAGGATDTQYF
TRBD2,.,TRBV7-8,TRBJ2-1,TGTGCCAGCAGCCAGACTAGCCAAAATGAGCAGTTCTTC,CASSQTSQNEQFF
TRBD2,.,TRBV5-1,TRBJ2-1,TGCGCCAGCAGCTTGCGGGCTAGCGGATACGACAATGAGCAGTTCTTC,CASSLRASGYDNEQFF
.,.,TRBV21-1,TRBJ2-2,TGTGCCAGCAGCAAAGCCAGGACAGGGGATGCCGGGGAGCTGTTTTTT,CASSKARTGDAGELFF
TRBD1,.,TRBV5-4,TRBJ1-2,TGTGCCAGCAGCACACCGGGACAGGGATACGGCTACACCTTC,CASSTPGQGYGYTF
.,once,TRBV5-4,TRBJ1-1,TGTGCCAGCAGCTTGCAGTTCTCAACTGAAGCTTTCTTT,CASSLQFSTEAFF
TRBD2,.,TRBV24-1,TRBJ2-1,TGTGCCTCCGGACTAGCGGGAACCGACAATGAGCAGTTCTTC,CASGLAGTDNEQFF
.,.,TRBV7-2,TRBJ2-5,TGTGCCAGCAGCTTACGCCGGGGGCAAGAGACCCAGTACTTC,CASSLRRGQETQYF
.,.,TRBV6-5,TRBJ1-1,TGTGCCACCGTGGGGGCGCTGAACACTGAAGCTTTCTTT,CATVGALNTEAFF
.,.,TRBV21-1,TRBJ2-7,TGTGCCAGCGCTCACGGACAGGGTCTAAAGGAGCAGTACTTC,CASAHGQGLKEQYF
.,.,TRBV7-9,TRBJ1-2,TGTGCCAGCAGCCGGGCGGGGGGAGATGGCTACACCTTC,CASSRAGGDGYTF
TRBD1,once,TRBV18,TRBJ2-3,TGTGCCAGCTCACCACCCAGGACAGGGAGTAGAATTGATACGCAGTATTTT,CASSPPRTGSRIDTQYF
.,.,TRBV24-1,TRBJ2-1,TGTGCCACCAGTGATAGTCTACGCTCCTACAATGAGCAGTTCTTC,CATSDSLRSYNEQFF
TRBD1,.,TRBV30,TRBJ2-5,TGTGCCTACTTGACAGGGGGGGAGACCCAGTACTTC,CAYLTGGETQYF
TRBD1,few,TRBV6-1,TRBJ1-2,TGTGCCAGCAGTGAGGACAGGGAAGGCTACACCTTC,CASSEDREGYTF
TRBD1,.,TRBV7-8,TRBJ1-6,TGTGCCAGCAGCCACAGACAGGGGATAGGTTCACCCCTCCACTTT,CASSHRQGIGSPLHF
.,.,TRBV11-2,TRBJ2-7,TGTGCCAGCAGCGGCGACAGGTACGAGCAGTACTTC,CASSGDRYEQYF
.,.,TRBV2,TRBJ1-4,TGTGCCAGCAAGCGGACAGAGTTTAATGAAAAACTGTTTTTT,CASKRTEFNEKLFF
.,.,TRBV11-2,TRBJ1-1,TGTGCCAGCAGCTTAGAGGGGGGACTGTTGAACACTGAAGCTTTCTTT,CASSLEGGLLNTEAFF